The 29 T cell receptor beta chains below were found in one sample sequenced in a study of shared clonotypes between healthy human individuals (dated by TCRdb to 2020 to 2021). The library was generated by the immunoSEQ multiplex PCR assay. As stored in TCRdb, this immuneACCESS dataset retains in-frame rearrangements with V and J assigned. A fraction of the clones does not appear; measured against another copy, unresolved V genes explain less than half of the discrepancy, and the remainder lacks a known reason. The sample table records about 670,000 clones; around 72% of these occur just once. The ten largest clonotypes hold around 2% of the sample. The sample comprised memory CD4+ T cells sorted from blood. The meaning of the sample's cell subset or site label: CD45RA-negative fraction. The receptor source for this set is a woman aged 30 to 39 in good health.

The V gene is TRBV5-1, the J gene TRBJ1-2, with D possibly matching TRBD1 (5 bases). The CDR3 is made up of 14 amino acids. Trimming pared 3 bases from V and 6 bases from J, leaving 15 bases between. The germline CDR1 and CDR2 sequences are SGHRS and YFSETQ. CDR3 coding DNA: TGCGCCAGCAGCTCCAGGGTGGCCGTTGATGGCTACACCTTC. Translated, it gives CASSSRVAVDGYTF.

The chain uses TRBV19 and TRBJ2-7, with D perhaps matching TRBD2 (5 bases). The CDR3 spans 13 residues. Trimming took 3 bases from V and 4 from J, leaving 10 bases between them. CDR1 is LNHDA, CDR2 SQIVND, per germline (reference sequence). In nucleotides, the CDR3 is TGTGCCAGTAGTATCTACGGGGATTACGAGCAGTACTTC. This sequence encodes CASSIYGDYEQYF.

This clone was counted a few times. The CDR3 region is CASSQDSVPNIQYF. For the CDR3, the DNA is TGTGCCAGCAGCCAAGATTCAGTGCCAAACATTCAGTACTTC. The V and J genes are TRBV4-2 and TRBJ2-4; no definite D call. This CDR3 comprises 14 residues. The V and J ends lost 0 bases and 6 bases respectively, with 9 bases between them. The germline V gene has CDR1 LGHNA and CDR2 YNFKEQ.

The V call is TRBV27, the J call TRBJ1-1; the match to TRBD1 covers 8 bases. With 6 bases clipped from V and 4 bases from J, the junction kept 7 bases outside the gene matches. The CDR3 is made up of 14 amino acids. CDR1 and CDR2 (germline): MNHEY, SMNVEV (reference sequence). The CDR3 DNA reads TGTGCCAGCAGGTCAGGGGGCGCGATCACTGAAGCTTTCTTT. Encoded protein: CASRSGGAITEAFF.

The rearrangement joins TRBV5-1 to TRBJ2-2, with D hard to call. This CDR3 has 14 amino acids. V was shortened by 1 base and J by 4 bases, with 8 bases between the two germline ends. Germline-derived CDR1 and CDR2 are SGHRS and YFSETQ. CDR3 region: CASSLSYGTGELFF. In nucleotides, the CDR3 is TGCGCCAGCAGCTTGAGTTATGGCACCGGGGAGCTGTTTTTT.

V is TRBV7-9 and J is TRBJ2-7; maybe TRBD1 (6 bases). The CDR3 contains 12 residues. V lost 6 bases and J 3 bases, leaving 9 bases between the germline ends. Germline V gene lookup returns CDR1 SEHNR and CDR2 FQNEAQ (reference sequence). As DNA, the CDR3 is TGTGCCAGCAGACAGGACAGCTACGAGCAGTACTTC. Protein product: CASRQDSYEQYF.

The chain couples TRBV6-5 to TRBJ2-1; 8 nucleotides match TRBD2. The CDR3 is made up of 15 amino acids. V trimming: 7 bases; J trimming: 6 bases; junction bases outside the gene matches: 11. The germline V gene has CDR1 MNHEY and CDR2 SVGAGI. The CDR3 loop is CASTPGGFSSNEQFF. The CDR3 coding sequence is TGTGCCAGCACCCCGGGGGGGTTTAGCTCCAATGAGCAGTTCTTC.

The chain uses TRBV2 and TRBJ1-2; D is ambiguous. The germline CDR1 and CDR2 sequences are SNHLY and FYNNEI. The CDR3 is 14 amino acids. Trimming removed 6 bases at V and 2 bases at J, with 13 bases between. In DNA, the CDR3 is TGTGCCAGCAGCAAATCTACAGTGAACTATGGCTACACCTTC. Amino acids: CASSKSTVNYGYTF.

The chain has TRBV5-1 and TRBJ2-1; 10 positions match TRBD2. This CDR3 is built from 15 residues. Germline CDR1 and CDR2: SGHRS and YFSETQ. Germline trimming cut 4 bases from V and 6 bases from J; bases unmatched to any gene: 7. In DNA, the CDR3 is TGCGCCAGCAGCCAAAGGACTAGCGGTTCCAATGAGCAGTTCTTC. Amino acids: CASSQRTSGSNEQFF.

This sequence joins TRBV18 and TRBJ2-5; TRBD2 is a possible D gene (6 bases). The CDR3 runs 14 residues. Germline V gene data show CDR1 as KGHSH and CDR2 as LQKENI. V was cut by 2 bases and J by 5 bases, with 12 bases left in between. The DNA of the CDR3 is TGTGCCAGCTCACCAGCGGGGCCGGGGGAGACCCAGTACTTC. Its translation is CASSPAGPGETQYF.

V usage is TRBV7-6 and J usage is TRBJ2-7; the D gene is possibly TRBD2 (5 bases). The CDR3 length is 14 residues. V dropped 1 base and J dropped 0 bases, with 7 bases sitting between them. Germline-derived CDR1 and CDR2 are SGHVS and FNYEAQ. The CDR3 is CASSLVRGSYEQYF. The CDR3 DNA is TGTGCCAGCAGCTTAGTTCGGGGCTCCTACGAGCAGTACTTC.

V is TRBV10-3 and J is TRBJ2-5, with a weak D call TRBD1 (6 bases). The germline V gene encodes CDR1 ENHRY and CDR2 SYGVKD. V lost 2 bases and J lost 9, with 16 bases in between. The CDR3 sequence is 14 residues long. The CDR3 here is CAISEGAGVRAQYF. The CDR3 DNA reads TGTGCCATCAGTGAGGGGGCAGGGGTGAGGGCCCAGTACTTC.

Details on this clone: In the same sample, other DNA sequences code for this CDR3. The chain uses TRBV19 and TRBJ2-7; D is possibly TRBD1 (5 bases). The CDR3 totals 13 residues. With 5 bases removed from V and 0 bases from J, the gap between germline ends came to 8 bases. The germline V gene has CDR1 LNHDA and CDR2 SQIVND (reference sequence). The CDR3: CASSQTGSYEQYF. The CDR3 DNA sequence: TGTGCCAGTAGTCAAACAGGCTCCTACGAGCAGTACTTC.

The chain recombines TRBV7-3 with TRBJ1-2; D gene uncertain. Germline CDR1 reads SGHTA; CDR2 reads FQGTGA. This CDR3 has 13 amino acids. Trimming stripped 5 bases from V and 8 bases from J, with 15 bases between. CDR3 region: CASSLDPNGGYTF. Here the CDR3 DNA reads TGTGCCAGCAGCCTGGACCCGAACGGAGGCTACACCTTC. Based on the CDR3 plus reference TRBV7-3 and TRBJ1-2, the full variable domain is GAGVSQTPSNKVTEKGKYVELRCDPISGHTALYWYRQSLGQGPEFLIYFQGTGAADDSGLPNDRFFAVRPEGSVSTLKIQRTERGDSAVYLCASSLDPNGGYTFGSGTRLTVV.

This clone occurred a few times. The sample holds other DNA sequences that translate to the same CDR3. The rearrangement joins TRBV7-2 to TRBJ2-1; 8 positions agree with TRBD2. The germline V gene has CDR1 SGHTA and CDR2 FQGNSA. There are 15 residues in the CDR3. Germline trimming cut 5 bases from V and 3 bases from J; bases unmatched to any gene: 6. In DNA form, the CDR3 reads TGTGCCAGCAGCCCCGGGACTAGGCTCTACAATGAGCAGTTCTTC. Translating gives CASSPGTRLYNEQFF.

The CDR3 sequence is CASSIDWASGRSYEQYF. CDR3 DNA sequence: TGTGCCAGTAGTATCGATTGGGCTAGCGGGAGGTCCTACGAGCAGTACTTC. This chain links TRBV19 with TRBJ2-7; 11 bases align to TRBD2. V was clipped by 3 bases and J by 1 base; unmatched bases: 8. Germline CDR1 and CDR2: LNHDA and SQIVND (reference sequence). This CDR3 is built from 17 residues.

The genes are TRBV13 and TRBJ2-3, with D unclear. CDR1 is PRHDT, CDR2 FYEKMQ, per germline (reference sequence). The CDR3 sequence is 12 residues long. V was cut by 2 bases and J by 4 bases, with 4 bases left in between. CDR3 sequence reads: CASSLQADTQYF. CDR3 bases: TGTGCCAGCAGCTTACAGGCAGATACGCAGTATTTT.

The rearrangement joins TRBV11-3 to TRBJ1-4, with D unresolved. The CDR3 spans 13 residues. Trimming stripped 1 base from V and 8 bases from J, with 8 bases between. Germline CDR1 reads SGHNT; CDR2 reads YENEEA. For the CDR3, the DNA is TGTGCCAGCAGCTTAGCCCCGGGGGAAAAACTGTTTTTT. Its translation is CASSLAPGEKLFF. Variable domain in full (rest from reference TRBV11-3 and TRBJ1-4): EAGVVQSPRYKIIEKKQPVAFWCNPISGHNTLYWYLQNLGQGPELLIRYENEEAVDDSQLPKDRFSAERLKGVDSTLKIQPAELGDSAVYLCASSLAPGEKLFFGSGTQLSVL.

This chain joins TRBV18 and TRBJ2-7; 10 nucleotides match TRBD1. Germline V gene lookup returns CDR1 KGHSH and CDR2 LQKENI. Trimming removed 4 bases from V and 6 bases from J; junction bases left unmatched: 9. The CDR3 is 15 residues long. Written as DNA, the CDR3 is TGTGCCAGCTCACGATATGGGACAGGGGTTCTCGAGCAGTACTTC. Translating gives CASSRYGTGVLEQYF. Full variable domain (outside the CDR3, taken from reference TRBV18 and TRBJ2-7): NAGVMQNPRHLVRRRGQEARLRCSPMKGHSHVYWYRQLPEEGLKFMVYLQKENIIDESGMPKERFSAEFPKEGPSILRIQQVVRGDSAAYFCASSRYGTGVLEQYFGPGTRLTVT.

The chain links TRBV10-2 to TRBJ2-7, with 11 bases identical to TRBD2. CDR3 length equals 14 residues. V lost 7 bases to trimming and J lost 5 bases; unmatched junction nucleotides: 7. Germline V lookup: CDR1 WSHSY, CDR2 SAAADI. The CDR3 bases are TGCGCCAGCAAGGTAGCGGGAGGGCGGAACGAGCAGTACTTC. This sequence encodes CASKVAGGRNEQYF.

This chain uses TRBV6-1 with TRBJ1-4; D may be TRBD1 (5 bases). CDR1 and CDR2 (germline): MNHNS, SASEGT. V was clipped by 1 base and J by 7 bases, with 13 bases between them. CDR3 length: 15 amino acids. The CDR3 region is CASSEESGWSEKLFF. The CDR3 coding sequence is TGTGCCAGCAGTGAAGAGTCAGGGTGGAGTGAAAAACTGTTTTTT.

The rearrangement links TRBV7-9 to TRBJ1-2; 12 bases match TRBD1. The CDR3 is 15 amino acids. J was trimmed by 5 bases and V by 5 bases; bases with no gene match: 6. Germline V gives CDR1 SEHNR, CDR2 FQNEAQ (reference sequence). The CDR3 here is CASSRAGQGAYGYTF. CDR3 nucleotides: TGTGCCAGCAGCCGGGCGGGACAGGGGGCATATGGCTACACCTTC.

This chain connects TRBV5-6 to TRBJ2-1, with D perhaps given as TRBD1 or TRBD2 (7 bases each). Germline assignment: CDR1 SGHDT and CDR2 YYEEEE. This CDR3 has 15 amino acids. The V end lost 2 bases, the J end lost 10 bases, and 19 bases lay between the germline ends. The CDR3 DNA reads as TGTGCCAGCAGCTTTGGGGAGGGGGCCTACGGGGAGCAGTTCTTC. Encoded protein: CASSFGEGAYGEQFF.

The rearrangement links TRBV27 to TRBJ2-7; D ambiguous. Trimming took off 9 bases at V and 6 bases at J, with 3 bases between the two ends. The CDR3 runs to 8 residues. Germline values: CDR1 MNHEY, CDR2 SMNVEV (reference sequence). CDR3 amino acids: CASFEQYF. The CDR3, as DNA: TGTGCCAGTTTCGAGCAGTACTTC.

V is TRBV6-6 and J is TRBJ2-5; D perhaps matches TRBD2 (5 bases). V was cut by 6 bases and J by 5 bases, with 16 bases left in between. The CDR3 loop spans 14 amino acids. The germline V gene has CDR1 MNHNY and CDR2 SVGAGI (reference sequence). CDR3 amino acids: CASSQTTGSETQYF. CDR3 coding DNA: TGTGCCAGCAGCCAGACTACTGGGTCCGAGACCCAGTACTTC.

The rearrangement uses TRBV5-1 and TRBJ2-1, with 11 bases lining up with TRBD2. The CDR3 has 17 amino acids. Unmatched junction bases numbered 13, after V lost 4 bases and J lost 7 bases. Germline values: CDR1 SGHRS, CDR2 YFSETQ. The DNA for the CDR3 is TGCGCCAGCAGCCCGAGACAACTAGCGGGAGCGGGAAATGAGCAGTTCTTC. Protein product: CASSPRQLAGAGNEQFF. The full variable domain, with the rest looked up from reference TRBV5-1 and TRBJ2-1, is KAGVTQTPRYLIKTRGQQVTLSCSPISGHRSVSWYQQTPGQGLQFLFEYFSETQRNKGNFPGRFSGRQFSNSRSEMNVSTLELGDSALYLCASSPRQLAGAGNEQFFGPGTRLTVL.

The V call is TRBV10-3, the J call TRBJ2-5; 13 nucleotides agree with TRBD2. The germline V gene encodes CDR1 ENHRY and CDR2 SYGVKD. The ends lost 6 bases at V and 2 bases at J; junction bases unmatched: 9. The CDR3 loop spans 17 amino acids. The CDR3 protein is CAISTSGRGGRQETQYF. DNA for the CDR3: TGTGCCATCAGCACTAGCGGGAGGGGGGGAAGACAAGAGACCCAGTACTTC.

The chain has TRBV5-5 and TRBJ1-2; 7 bases agree with TRBD1. CDR3 size: 15 residues. With V trimmed by 0 bases and J by 8 bases, 10 bases remained unmatched. The germline gives CDR1 SGHKS, CDR2 YYEKEE (reference sequence). This chain's CDR3 is CASSLAVTGVRGYTF. The CDR3 coding sequence is TGTGCCAGCAGCTTGGCCGTAACAGGGGTACGAGGCTACACCTTC.

The CDR3 DNA reads as TGTGCCAGCAGTTTTAGCTCAGCTGGAAACACCATATATTTT. Translation: CASSFSSAGNTIYF. The genes are TRBV5-5 and TRBJ1-3, with D uncertain. Trimming removed 5 bases at V and 2 bases at J, with 11 bases between. Germline CDR1 is SGHKS and CDR2 is YYEKEE (reference sequence). The CDR3 contains 14 residues. Full variable domain (outside the CDR3, taken from reference TRBV5-5 and TRBJ1-3): DAGVTQSPTHLIKTRGQQVTLRCSPISGHKSVSWYQQVLGQGPQFIFQYYEKEERGRGNFPDRFSARQFPNYSSELNVNALLLGDSALYLCASSFSSAGNTIYFGEGSWLTVV.